These 22 T cell receptor beta chains share one sample of origin, sequenced in a study of identical twins. MiXCR was run by TCRdb on the 5' RACE reads, yielding one entry per CDR3 protein. This repertoire shows 500,000 to 550,000 distinct CDR3 sequences, about 20% found once; its top ten account for 0.91%. These data are also associated with another study on T cells expressing NK-cell markers.

Sequencing used CD4+ T cells sorted from blood. The receptors originated from a woman between 18 and 29 years old in good health.

This clonotype was observed many times. The chain uses TRBV12-3 or TRBV12-4 and TRBJ2-1; D gene unclear. The V end was cut by 4 bases, the J end by 0 bases, with 7 bases between. The CDR3 consists of 14 residues. The CDR3: CASSYGSSYNEQFF. CDR3 bases: TGTGCCAGCAGTTACGGAAGCTCCTACAATGAGCAGTTCTTC.

This clonotype was counted between two and nine times. The chain joins TRBV20-1 to TRBJ1-2; D is unclear. The CDR3 sequence is 13 residues long. Per the germline V gene, CDR1 is DFQATT and CDR2 is SNEGSKA (reference sequence). Trimming took off 3 bases at V and 3 bases at J, with 11 bases between the two ends. CDR3 nucleotide sequence: TGCAGTGCTAGCCCCAGCCAGCACTATGGCTACACCTTC. This sequence encodes CSASPSQHYGYTF.

This clonotype showed up just a few times. This chain uses TRBV7-2 with TRBJ2-1, with TRBD2 matching over 7 bases. Germline V gene data show CDR1 as SGHTA and CDR2 as FQGNSA. This CDR3 is 12 amino acids long. After removal of 7 bases from V and 9 bases from J, the junction contained 6 bases not matched to a gene. This CDR3 reads CASTQRGSEQFF. The CDR3 DNA sequence: TGTGCCAGCACCCAGCGGGGAAGTGAGCAGTTCTTC.

There are a few counts of this clonotype. This CDR3 is CASSQASGTSGTNEQFF. Written as DNA, the CDR3 is TGTGCCAGCAGCCAAGCTTCCGGGACTAGCGGAACCAATGAGCAGTTCTTC. This chain joins TRBV4-2 and TRBJ2-1; 11 bases agree with TRBD2. This CDR3 has 17 residues. Germline CDR1 reads LGHNA; CDR2 reads YNFKEQ. Trimming at V came to 1 base and at J to 6 bases, leaving 8 bases not matched to a gene.

The chain carries TRBV7-9 and TRBJ2-5, with TRBD2 matching over 9 bases. V was pared by 3 bases and J by 1 base, with 6 bases of the junction left unmatched. This CDR3 has 16 amino acids. CDR1 is SEHNR, CDR2 FQNEAQ, per germline (reference sequence). The DNA for the CDR3 is TGTGCCAGCAGCTTCTCAAGCGGGGGGACCCAAGAGACCCAGTACTTC. The encoded protein is CASSFSSGGTQETQYF.

The chain links TRBV5-1 to TRBJ2-1; 8 bases align to TRBD2. Germline CDR1 is SGHRS and CDR2 is YFSETQ. J was trimmed by 6 bases and V by 0 bases; bases with no gene match: 5. The CDR3 has 15 residues. In nucleotides, the CDR3 is TGCGCCAGCAGCTTGGTTAGCGGGGTAGGCAATGAGCAGTTCTTC. Amino acids: CASSLVSGVGNEQFF.

This clonotype was seen only a few times. The chain recombines TRBV5-1 with TRBJ2-6, with D perhaps given as TRBD1 or TRBD2 (5 bases each). The V end lost 1 base, the J end lost 4 bases, and 18 bases lay between the germline ends. CDR1 and CDR2 from the germline V gene are SGHRS and YFSETQ. This CDR3 is 18 amino acids long. CDR3 in amino acids: CASSLSGTQRAGANVLTF. The CDR3 nucleotides read TGCGCCAGCAGCTTGTCCGGGACCCAGAGGGCAGGGGCCAACGTCCTGACTTTC. The full variable domain, its missing parts supplied by reference TRBV5-1 and TRBJ2-6, is KAGVTQTPRYLIKTRGQQVTLSCSPISGHRSVSWYQQTPGQGLQFLFEYFSETQRNKGNFPGRFSGRQFSNSRSEMNVSTLELGDSALYLCASSLSGTQRAGANVLTFGAGSRLTVL.

In its sample, this clonotype was seen once. J is TRBJ1-5 and V is TRBV7-2; D gene unclear. V lost 4 bases and J lost 7, with 17 bases in between. The V gene's germline CDR1 is SGHTA and CDR2 FQGNSA. The CDR3 loop spans 15 amino acids. The CDR3 reads CASSYQRGSSQPQHF. DNA of the CDR3: TGTGCCAGCAGCTATCAGCGTGGTTCCTCACAGCCCCAGCATTTT.

The chain employs TRBV20-1 and TRBJ2-7; tentatively, D is TRBD1 (6 bases). Deletions cut 2 bases from V and 4 bases from J, with 15 bases between. The CDR3 length is 14 residues. CDR1 and CDR2 (germline): DFQATT, SNEGSKA (reference sequence). The CDR3, as DNA: TGCAGTGCTAGACAGGCTGGGGGCCTTTACGAGCAGTACTTC. Protein product: CSARQAGGLYEQYF.

This clonotype was counted only a few times. This sequence joins TRBV7-9 and TRBJ2-1; a possible D gene is TRBD1 (5 bases). This CDR3 has 15 amino acids. V dropped 5 bases and J dropped 5 bases, with 16 bases sitting between them. Germline loops: CDR1 SEHNR, CDR2 FQNEAQ (reference sequence). The CDR3 reads CASSPTRDYNNEQFF. The CDR3 region has the DNA TGTGCCAGCAGCCCGACCAGGGATTACAACAATGAGCAGTTCTTC.

J is TRBJ1-6 and V is TRBV20-1; D is undetermined. Germline V CDR1 and CDR2: DFQATT, SNEGSKA (reference sequence). The V and J ends lost 6 bases and 0 bases respectively, with 12 bases between them. The CDR3 is 15 amino acids. The CDR3 bases are TGCAGTGCCCCGGTTGGCAGCTCCTATAATTCACCCCTCCACTTT. Its translation is CSAPVGSSYNSPLHF.

The V gene is TRBV29-1, the J gene TRBJ2-2; D is unresolved. V lost 0 bases to trimming and J lost 2 bases, with 16 bases between them. The CDR3 is made up of 17 amino acids. Germline V gene sequence: CDR1 SQVTM, CDR2 ANQGSEA. The CDR3 region is CSVEDPLSRQNTGELFF. The CDR3 DNA is TGCAGCGTTGAAGATCCGCTATCACGACAAAACACCGGGGAGCTGTTTTTT.

The chain joins TRBV7-2 to TRBJ2-1; TRBD2 agrees at 7 bases. V was clipped by 3 bases and J by 6 bases; unmatched bases: 14. Germline CDR1 reads SGHTA; CDR2 reads FQGNSA. CDR3 length equals 17 residues. CDR3 sequence (DNA): TGTGCCAGCAGCTTGAGACTCCTAGCGGTATTAGGCAATGAGCAGTTCTTC. Its protein product is CASSLRLLAVLGNEQFF.

V gene TRBV29-1 combines with J gene TRBJ2-1; TRBD2 matches 8 bases. This CDR3 comprises 13 residues. The junction had 0 bases not matched to a gene; V was cut back by 2 bases and J by 3 bases. Germline loops: CDR1 SQVTM, CDR2 ANQGSEA. The CDR3 DNA reads as TGCAGCGTTGAAAGCGGGAGCTACAATGAGCAGTTCTTC. It is translated as CSVESGSYNEQFF.

This rearrangement joins TRBV27 to TRBJ2-7; D gene uncertain. Trimming shortened V by 3 bases and J by 1 base, and 10 bases separated the two germline ends. This CDR3 contains 14 residues. In germline, CDR1 is MNHEY, CDR2 SMNVEV (reference sequence). CDR3 coding DNA: TGTGCCAGCAGTTTGGAATTCAGGTCCTACGAGCAGTACTTC. Translating it yields CASSLEFRSYEQYF.

This clonotype was seen only a few times. The chain is built from TRBV5-8 and TRBJ2-1; 7 bases line up with TRBD2. The CDR3 has 17 residues. Germline trimming cut 10 bases from V and 2 bases from J; bases unmatched to any gene: 18. Germline V gene data show CDR1 as SGHTS and CDR2 as YDEGEE. The CDR3 reads CAGMMSGIPLPYNEQFF. In DNA, the CDR3 is TGTGCCGGGATGATGAGCGGGATCCCCCTCCCCTACAATGAGCAGTTCTTC.

This clonotype was picked up a small number of times. V gene TRBV10-3 combines with J gene TRBJ2-7; D uncertain. Trimming removed 11 bases from V and 3 bases from J, with 14 bases in between. CDR3 length equals 12 residues. Germline lookup yields CDR1 ENHRY and CDR2 SYGVKD. CDR3 coding DNA: TGTGCCTCGAGAAGGGCTAACTACGAGCAGTACTTC. It encodes CASRRANYEQYF.

At least ten counts were recorded for this clonotype. The CDR3 loop reads CAISPGQLSGANVLTF. The DNA for the CDR3 is TGTGCCATCAGCCCGGGACAACTATCTGGGGCCAACGTCCTGACTTTC. V gene TRBV10-3 combines with J gene TRBJ2-6, with TRBD1 as a possible D gene (6 bases). CDR1 is ENHRY, CDR2 SYGVKD, per germline. V was clipped by 6 bases and J by 1 base, with 13 bases between them. The CDR3 is 16 residues long.

The chain joins TRBV27 to TRBJ2-4; 9 bases are a match to TRBD1. Unmatched junction bases numbered 6, after V lost 2 bases and J lost 1 base. This CDR3 has 17 residues. The germline gives CDR1 MNHEY, CDR2 SMNVEV (reference sequence). In nucleotides, the CDR3 is TGTGCCAGCAGTTTAGCAGGGACAGGGTATGCCAAAAACATTCAGTACTTC. Its protein is CASSLAGTGYAKNIQYF.

This chain connects TRBV15 to TRBJ2-3; D is undetermined. Germline assignment: CDR1 LNHNV and CDR2 YYDKDF (reference sequence). This CDR3 is 13 amino acids long. With 5 bases removed from V and 5 bases from J, the gap between germline ends came to 11 bases. The DNA for the CDR3 is TGTGCCACCAGCCCCCGGGTTTTAGATACGCAGTATTTT. This sequence encodes CATSPRVLDTQYF.

The V gene is TRBV10-2, the J gene TRBJ1-2, with 9 positions matching TRBD1. The CDR3 is made up of 13 amino acids. Germline assignment: CDR1 WSHSY and CDR2 SAAADI. V lost 8 bases to trimming and J lost 4 bases; unmatched junction nucleotides: 5. The CDR3 loop is CASGGQGFYGYTF. Here the CDR3 DNA reads TGCGCCAGCGGGGGACAGGGATTCTATGGCTACACCTTC.

The V gene is TRBV27, the J gene TRBJ2-1; TRBD1 matches 8 bases. V was pared by 1 base and J by 3 bases, with 11 bases of the junction left unmatched. CDR3 length: 18 residues. Germline values: CDR1 MNHEY, CDR2 SMNVEV (reference sequence). This chain's CDR3 is CASSLWVSGTGVYNEQFF. The CDR3 nucleotides are TGTGCCAGCAGTTTATGGGTTAGTGGGACAGGAGTCTACAATGAGCAGTTCTTC.